A single sample is the source of the 11 T cell receptor beta chains below, sequenced in a study of blood T cells in healthy people across ages. Through a sample-barcoded 5' primer and a J-beta primer mix, a second PCR was run for 7 to 11 cycles. A single record per CDR3 protein comes from TCRdb applying MiXCR to the 5' RACE reads. The table has 1.8 million or so distinct CDR3 sequences, roughly 43% seen once; the top ten hold 20% to 25%. Source material: blood. Receptor source: a human donor in good health.

This clonotype was seen a few times. V and J are TRBV29-1 and TRBJ2-7; 7 bases map to TRBD1. The CDR3 contains 15 residues. From germline, CDR1 is SQVTM and CDR2 ANQGSEA. The V gene end was trimmed by 0 bases and the J gene end by 9 bases; junction bases not matched to a gene: 14. CDR3 DNA sequence: TGCAGCGTTGAAGATGAAGATAACAGGGGAGTGGCGCAGTACTTC. Translated: CSVEDEDNRGVAQYF.

The J gene is TRBJ2-3, the V gene TRBV4-2, with 8 nucleotides matching TRBD2. Unmatched junction bases numbered 12, after V lost 0 bases and J lost 4 bases. Germline CDR1 is LGHNA and CDR2 is YNFKEQ. The CDR3 runs 18 residues. CDR3 amino acids: CASSQDFRGLASSDTQYF. As DNA, the CDR3 is TGTGCCAGCAGCCAAGATTTTCGCGGACTAGCTTCTTCAGATACGCAGTATTTT.

This rearrangement joins TRBV11-2 to TRBJ2-1; 7 nucleotides agree with TRBD1. Germline CDR1 is SGHAT and CDR2 is FQNNGV. CDR3 length equals 16 residues. J lost 8 bases, V lost 2 bases, and 12 bases had no gene match. This CDR3 is CASSLIIGPGGDEQFF. CDR3 nucleotide sequence: TGTGCCAGCAGCTTAATTATTGGGCCAGGGGGTGATGAGCAGTTCTTC.

This clonotype was recorded at least ten times. The junction departs from the called germline gene at one end, perhaps through a read error. The J gene is TRBJ1-2, the V gene TRBV4-1, with 7 bases lining up with TRBD1. Germline CDR1 reads MGHRA; CDR2 reads YSYEKL. This CDR3 comprises 13 residues. Here the CDR3 DNA reads TGTGCCAGCAGTCAAGGGGGCGGCTATGGCTACACCTTC. As protein: CASSQGGGYGYTF.

Comment on this clonotype: Compared with germline, one end of the junction differs, possibly owing to a read error. This chain joins TRBV6-5 and TRBJ1-2; maybe TRBD1 (6 bases). The CDR3 covers 13 residues. From germline, CDR1 is MNHEY and CDR2 SVGAGI. This CDR3 reads CVSSASGAGGYTF. The CDR3 DNA sequence: TGTGTCAGCAGCGCATCAGGGGCCGGAGGCTACACCTTC.

The gene calls are TRBV12-5 and TRBJ2-4, with D possibly matching TRBD2 (6 bases). V lost 1 base, J lost 0 bases, and 13 bases lay in between. There are 17 residues in the CDR3. Germline-derived CDR1 and CDR2 are LGHNT and FRNRAP. CDR3 residues: CASGLDLRREAKNIQYF. The CDR3 region has the DNA TGTGCTAGTGGTTTGGACCTAAGGCGGGAAGCCAAAAACATTCAGTACTTC.

On this clonotype: Possible read error: a much larger clone is one base away. This chain uses TRBV7-2 with TRBJ2-5; the D is unclear. Germline assignment: CDR1 SGHTA and CDR2 FQGNSA. The CDR3 sequence is 12 residues long. DNA of the CDR3: TGTGCCGGCAGCCAATCCAGGGAGACCCAGTACTTC. Its translation: CAGSQSRETQYF.

The sample holds many counts of this clonotype. This chain connects TRBV10-3 to TRBJ2-7, with D tentatively TRBD1 (6 bases). With 10 bases removed from V and 3 bases from J, the gap between germline ends came to 13 bases. The CDR3 runs to 12 residues. Germline V gene sequence: CDR1 ENHRY, CDR2 SYGVKD. The CDR3 reads CATGRDIYEQYF. The CDR3 nucleotides read TGTGCCACCGGACGGGACATCTACGAGCAGTACTTC.

This clonotype has a handful of counts. This rearrangement joins TRBV7-9 to TRBJ2-4; D is tentatively TRBD1 or TRBD2 (5 bases each). This CDR3 is built from 15 residues. The V and J ends lost 8 bases and 3 bases respectively, with 17 bases between them. CDR1 and CDR2 (germline): SEHNR, FQNEAQ (reference sequence). CDR3 DNA sequence: TGTGCCAGCTCGAGTGGGGGTATTGGCAAAAACATTCAGTACTTC. It is translated as CASSSGGIGKNIQYF.

The V and J genes are TRBV7-9 and TRBJ2-1; TRBD2 aligns across 8 bases. There are 14 residues in the CDR3. J lost 4 bases, V lost 9 bases, and 8 bases had no gene match. Germline V gene lookup returns CDR1 SEHNR and CDR2 FQNEAQ (reference sequence). CDR3 loop: CASNSGGPYNEQFF. The DNA of the CDR3 is TGTGCCAGTAACTCGGGGGGGCCTTACAATGAGCAGTTCTTC.

This clonotype was counted a few times. V is TRBV27 and J is TRBJ2-5; 7 bases are shared with TRBD2. Near its end, the DNA agrees better with TRBJ2-7, so the J call may be wrong. The germline gives CDR1 MNHEY, CDR2 SMNVEV (reference sequence). The CDR3 length is 17 residues. CDR3 sequence: CASSLSSGESSIYEQYF. Written as DNA, the CDR3 is TGTGCCAGCAGTTTATCGAGCGGGGAGTCATCGATCTACGAGCAGTACTTC.